This is a list of T cell receptor beta chains from one sample in a study of blood T cell repertoires in COVID-19. This table comes from immunoSEQ multiplex PCR, and its TCRdb copy is limited to in-frame clones, with some not included. Here the sample spans about 100,000 clones, around 83% being singletons. The sequenced material came from peripheral blood. Receptor source: a woman aged 55-69 years in a cohort sampled during active or convalescent COVID-19. CDR3s include the opening cysteine and the closing phenylalanine or tryptophan. The D gene is left open where the match is weak. Not every row has a clone size; where given, it reads once, few, many or a size class.

size: NA
D: TRBD1
J: TRBJ1-1
V: TRBV9
length: 14
DNA: TGTGCCAGCAGCGTACAGGGACAGATTTCTGAAGCTTTCTTT
CDR3: CASSVQGQISEAFF

size: NA
D: TRBD1
J: TRBJ2-7
V: TRBV4-1
length: 15
DNA: TGCGCCAGCAGCCAAGAGGGACAGCACTCCTACGAGCAGTACTTC
CDR3: CASSQEGQHSYEQYF

size: NA
D: TRBD2
J: TRBJ2-7
V: TRBV7-2
length: 17
DNA: TGTGCCAGCAGCTACCGAGCCCCCGGGACTAGCGGCTACGAGCAGTACTTC
CDR3: CASSYRAPGTSGYEQYF

size: NA
D: TRBD2
J: TRBJ2-1
V: TRBV5-1
length: 15
DNA: TGCGCCAGCAGCAGGCTAGCGGGAGGAGGAAATGAGCAGTTCTTC
CDR3: CASSRLAGGGNEQFF

size: NA
D: NA
J: TRBJ1-3
V: TRBV11-3
length: 13
DNA: TGTGCCAGCAGCTCCGTTGTTGGAAACACCATATATTTT
CDR3: CASSSVVGNTIYF

size: few
D: NA
J: TRBJ2-2
V: TRBV2
length: 16
DNA: TGTGCCAGCGGATTACGACCCCCACGAGGAACCGGGGAGCTGTTTTTT
CDR3: CASGLRPPRGTGELFF

size: NA
D: NA
J: TRBJ2-5
V: TRBV28
length: 11
DNA: TGTGCCAGCAGTTCACAAGAGACCCAGTACTTC
CDR3: CASSSQETQYF

size: NA
D: TRBD1
J: TRBJ2-7
V: TRBV9
length: 16
DNA: TGTGCCAGCAGCGTCCCCGGGACAGGGGCTTCCTACGAGCAGTACTTC
CDR3: CASSVPGTGASYEQYF

size: few
D: TRBD2
J: TRBJ2-7
V: TRBV19
length: 15
DNA: TGTGCCAGTGGAAGCCTCGGCGGGAGGTCCTACGAGCAGTACTTC
CDR3: CASGSLGGRSYEQYF

size: few
D: NA
J: TRBJ1-1
V: TRBV4-1
length: 13
DNA: TGCGCCAGCAGCCAAGTCGGGATCCCGTGGGCTTTCTTT
CDR3: CASSQVGIPWAFF